The 22 T cell receptor beta chains below come from one sample, sequenced in a study of identical twins. One entry per CDR3 protein, called by TCRdb with MiXCR from the 5' RACE reads. Of hundreds of thousands of distinct CDR3 sequences in the sample, roughly 7.5% were seen once. A further study also used this sample, focusing on yellow fever vaccine responses in identical twins.

Sequencing input: CD8+ T cells sorted from blood. These receptors came from a woman between 18 and 29 years old in good health.

This clonotype was seen repeatedly, ten times or more. The chain is built from TRBV5-1 and TRBJ1-1, with D tentatively TRBD1 (5 bases). Deletions cut 0 bases from V and 7 bases from J, with 7 bases between. The CDR3 covers 12 residues. Germline V gives CDR1 SGHRS, CDR2 YFSETQ. CDR3 protein: CASSLAGNEAFF. The CDR3 DNA reads TGCGCCAGCAGCTTGGCAGGGAATGAAGCTTTCTTT.

Here the CDR3 reads CSAWLTSGNNEQFF. CDR3 nucleotides: TGCAGTGCTTGGCTCACTAGCGGCAACAATGAGCAGTTCTTC. The chain combines TRBV20-1 with TRBJ2-1; 8 bases are shared with TRBD2. Germline CDR1 DFQATT, CDR2 SNEGSKA (reference sequence). Germline trimming cut 5 bases from V and 5 bases from J; bases unmatched to any gene: 8. This CDR3 has 14 amino acids.

This sequence joins TRBV5-1 and TRBJ1-1, with a weak D call TRBD1 (6 bases). This CDR3 region has 15 residues. Trimming pared 4 bases from V and 0 bases from J, leaving 13 bases between. From germline, CDR1 is SGHRS and CDR2 YFSETQ. CDR3 amino acids: CASSKEGGMNTEAFF. The CDR3 DNA is TGCGCCAGCAGCAAAGAAGGGGGGATGAACACTGAAGCTTTCTTT.

This clonotype came up many times. The chain carries TRBV13 and TRBJ2-7; no definite D call. The CDR3 has 13 amino acids. Between the trimmed V and J ends, which lost 5 bases and 3 bases, there was a span of 11 bases. From germline, CDR1 is PRHDT and CDR2 FYEKMQ (reference sequence). The DNA of the CDR3 is TGTGCCAGCAGCGCATCGGGTTTCTACGAGCAGTACTTC. It specifies CASSASGFYEQYF.

V gene TRBV3-1 combines with J gene TRBJ2-1; 11 positions match TRBD2. Trimming removed 2 bases from V and 4 bases from J; junction bases left unmatched: 7. Germline V CDR1 and CDR2: LGHDT, YNNKEL (reference sequence). CDR3 size: 17 residues. Here the CDR3 reads CASSQPLAGGLYNEQFF. The CDR3 bases are TGTGCCAGCAGCCAACCTTTAGCGGGGGGGCTATACAATGAGCAGTTCTTC.

The rearrangement joins TRBV29-1 to TRBJ2-1, with D possibly matching TRBD2 (5 bases). Trimming pared 3 bases from V and 5 bases from J, leaving 23 bases between. Germline V gene lookup returns CDR1 SQVTM and CDR2 ANQGSEA. The CDR3 length is 17 residues. The CDR3 protein is CSVEAALTRLFDNEQFF. The CDR3 region has the DNA TGCAGCGTTGAGGCGGCCCTAACTAGATTATTCGACAATGAGCAGTTCTTC.

This clonotype appeared many times. The chain employs TRBV12-3 or TRBV12-4 and TRBJ2-3, with D possibly TRBD1 on 5 matching bases. The length of the CDR3 is 13 residues. Trimming shortened V by 6 bases and J by 2 bases, and 9 bases separated the two germline ends. CDR3 region: CASRGRDTDTQYF. For the CDR3, the DNA is TGTGCCAGCAGGGGCAGGGACACAGATACGCAGTATTTT.

This clonotype was counted a few times. The rearrangement uses TRBV7-6 and TRBJ2-2, with TRBD2 matching 14 bases. CDR3 size: 22 residues. Germline values: CDR1 SGHVS, CDR2 FNYEAQ. Unmatched junction bases numbered 18, after V lost 5 bases and J lost 1 base. The CDR3: CASSARDRDTGLAGVNTGELFF. The CDR3, as DNA: TGTGCCAGCAGCGCACGGGACAGGGACACGGGACTAGCGGGAGTGAACACCGGGGAGCTGTTTTTT.

This clonotype has a count of ten or more. The V call is TRBV5-1, the J call TRBJ1-4; D is possibly TRBD1 (5 bases). V shed 5 bases and J shed 7 bases, with 12 bases lying between them. This CDR3 region has 13 residues. In germline, CDR1 is SGHRS, CDR2 YFSETQ. This CDR3 reads CASRDERGEKLFF. CDR3 DNA: TGCGCCAGCAGAGATGAGAGGGGTGAAAAACTGTTTTTT.

This clonotype was recorded a few times. This sequence joins TRBV5-1 and TRBJ2-6; a possible D gene is TRBD1 (6 bases). Germline V gives CDR1 SGHRS, CDR2 YFSETQ. The CDR3 runs 15 residues. Trimming removed 4 bases from V and 2 bases from J, with 10 bases in between. The CDR3, as DNA: TGCGCCAGCAGCCCGGACAGTCCTGGGGCCAACGTCCTGACTTTC. Encoded protein: CASSPDSPGANVLTF.

This clonotype was detected ten times or more. This chain uses TRBV2 with TRBJ1-1, with D tentatively TRBD1 (5 bases). The V gene's germline CDR1 is SNHLY and CDR2 FYNNEI. The CDR3 runs to 11 residues. V shed 11 bases and J shed 1 base, with 8 bases lying between them. CDR3 coding DNA: TGTGCCGAGGGGCGGAACACTGAAGCTTTCTTT. It specifies CAEGRNTEAFF.

The V and J genes are TRBV28 and TRBJ2-1, with D perhaps matching TRBD2 (6 bases). Deletions cut 6 bases from V and 10 bases from J, with 19 bases between. The CDR3 is made up of 14 amino acids. Germline loops: CDR1 MDHEN, CDR2 SYDVKM. The CDR3 nucleotides are TGTGCCAGCAGCTTTTCATCACTAGCCTTCGAGCAGTTCTTC. This sequence encodes CASSFSSLAFEQFF.

The V call is TRBV20-1, the J call TRBJ2-7; no reliable D call. The CDR3 loop spans 14 amino acids. Per germline, CDR1 DFQATT and CDR2 SNEGSKA (reference sequence). Trimming left V 3 bases short and J 4 bases short, with 16 bases between. The CDR3 here is CSARAPSSTYEQYV. For the CDR3, the DNA is TGCAGTGCTAGGGCACCCTCCAGTACTTACGAGCAGTACGTC.

This clonotype was detected many times. The gene calls are TRBV20-1 and TRBJ2-3, with 7 bases aligning to TRBD1. Germline V gives CDR1 DFQATT, CDR2 SNEGSKA (reference sequence). After removal of 5 bases from V and 0 bases from J, the junction contained 8 bases not matched to a gene. The CDR3 contains 15 residues. CDR3 sequence: CSAPQGQASTDTQYF. The CDR3 bases are TGCAGTGCTCCACAAGGACAGGCTAGCACAGATACGCAGTATTTT.

This clonotype was recorded many times. The rearrangement links TRBV5-1 to TRBJ1-5, with D maybe TRBD1 (5 bases). The CDR3 runs to 14 residues. Between the trimmed V and J ends, which lost 2 bases and 4 bases, there was a span of 10 bases. Per the germline V gene, CDR1 is SGHRS and CDR2 is YFSETQ. CDR3 nucleotide sequence: TGCGCCAGCAGCTTACATTGGGGGAATCAGCCCCAGCATTTT. It yields the protein CASSLHWGNQPQHF.

This clonotype was seen a few times. In DNA, the CDR3 is TGTGCCAGCAGTTACTCTGTCCCCCGCACAGCCTGGGGAGAAAAACTGTTTTTT. Translation: CASSYSVPRTAWGEKLFF. This chain links TRBV6-2 or TRBV6-3 with TRBJ1-4; D is unclear. Germline assignment: CDR1 MNHEY and CDR2 SVGEGT. Trimming stripped 0 bases from V and 8 bases from J, with 22 bases between. There are 18 residues in the CDR3.

This clonotype showed up just a few times. The gene calls are TRBV4-2 and TRBJ1-2; D ambiguous. The V gene lost 0 bases and the J gene lost 4 bases, with 12 bases spanning the gap. The CDR3 sequence is 15 residues long. Germline CDR1 LGHNA, CDR2 YNFKEQ. CDR3: CASSQEAARGYGYTF. DNA for the CDR3: TGTGCCAGCAGCCAAGAGGCCGCGAGAGGCTATGGCTACACCTTC.

The chain has TRBV20-1 and TRBJ1-6, with TRBD1 as a possible D gene (6 bases). The V end was cut by 3 bases, the J end by 7 bases, with 16 bases between. Germline V gene data show CDR1 as DFQATT and CDR2 as SNEGSKA (reference sequence). The CDR3 has 15 residues. The CDR3 region has the DNA TGCAGTGCTAGCCGAAACAGGGAACCCAATTCACCCCTCCACTTT. Its protein product is CSASRNREPNSPLHF.

This clonotype appeared a few times. The CDR3 is CASSHPRTASSYEQYF. Written as DNA, the CDR3 is TGTGCCAGCAGCCATCCCCGGACAGCGAGCTCCTACGAGCAGTACTTC. The chain combines TRBV14 with TRBJ2-7, with D possibly being TRBD1 (6 bases). The CDR3 loop spans 16 amino acids. Germline CDR1 SGHDN, CDR2 FVKESK. Trimming pared 3 bases from V and 0 bases from J, leaving 15 bases between.

Only a few counts were recorded for this clonotype. The chain uses TRBV5-1 and TRBJ2-4; 8 nucleotides line up with TRBD1. This CDR3 spans 16 amino acids. CDR1 and CDR2 from the germline V gene are SGHRS and YFSETQ. After removal of 0 bases from V and 8 bases from J, the junction contained 10 bases not matched to a gene. As DNA, the CDR3 is TGCGCCAGCAGCTTGGGAGTAGGGGACAGGTCGGACATTCAGTACTTC. It encodes CASSLGVGDRSDIQYF.

This clonotype was picked up a small number of times. The chain links TRBV20-1 to TRBJ2-1; 8 nucleotides align to TRBD2. V was pared by 4 bases and J by 6 bases, with 14 bases of the junction left unmatched. CDR1 is DFQATT, CDR2 SNEGSKA, per germline (reference sequence). The CDR3 runs to 16 residues. The CDR3 loop is CSAKPGGGLEPNEQFF. As DNA, the CDR3 is TGCAGTGCTAAACCCGGCGGGGGGCTTGAGCCCAATGAGCAGTTCTTC.

As to this clonotype: A read error is possible here, since a much larger clone lies one base away. The J gene is TRBJ2-2, the V gene TRBV15; D may match TRBD1 or TRBD2 (5 bases each). CDR1 is LNHNV and CDR2 is YYDKDF in the germline V gene (reference sequence). This CDR3 spans 14 amino acids. The CDR3 region has the DNA TGTGCCAACAGCAGTCCGGGGCCCACCGGGGAGCTGTTTTTT. It yields the protein CANSSPGPTGELFF.